This T cell receptor beta chain appears in the sequencing data of a study of response to subunit inactivated influenza vaccine. Points from the study as a whole: Each seasonal flu vaccination may recruit only limited new T cells, authors suggested.

MiXCR, run by TCRdb on the RT-PCR reads, gives a single entry per CDR3 protein. Among 550,000 to 800,000 distinct CDR3 sequences listed, roughly 13% were seen once. Comment on this clonotype: What it binds is not known.

This sequence originates from a man between 50 and 59 years old who received an inactivated influenza vaccine. The sequencing used PBMCs from blood, collected 14 days before vaccination.

The CDR3 DNA follows: TGTGCCAGTAGTATCAACAGGGACGGGGCCAACGTCCTGACTTTC. It yields the protein CASSINRDGANVLTF. The chain links TRBV19 to TRBJ2-6; D possibly corresponds to TRBD1 (6 bases). This CDR3 has 15 residues. Trimming cost V 3 bases and J 4 bases, with 10 bases left between them. Looked up from germline, CDR1 is LNHDA and CDR2 is SQIVND (reference sequence). Supplemented by reference TRBV19 and TRBJ2-6, the full variable domain reads DGGITQSPKYLFRKEGQNVTLSCEQNLNHDAMYWYRQDPGQGLRLIYYSQIVNDFQKGDIAEGYSVSREKKESFPLTVTSAQKNPTAFYLCASSINRDGANVLTFGAGSRLTVL.